What follows are 10 T cell receptor beta chains derived from one specimen sequenced in a study of identical twins' blood T cells (dated by TCRdb to the early 2010s). Receptor libraries were prepared by 5' RACE. Data came from an Illumina Genome Analyzer IIx. TCRdb took the public reads, trimmed them with fastp at Q25, ran MiXCR for clone calling and kept in-frame beta chains. Rows merge per CDR3 protein into single entries with the most common DNA and genes. This sample gives 350,000 to 450,000 distinct CDR3 sequences in total; around 30% of them show up just once. About 6.1% of the sample is in the top ten clones. Sequencing was done on a sample of PBMCs. The receptors come from a woman between 18 and 55 years old in good health.

This clonotype was seen at least ten times. The rearrangement links TRBV10-1 to TRBJ2-3, with 12 bases identical to TRBD2. J lost 6 bases, V lost 3 bases, and 7 bases had no gene match. This CDR3 is 16 amino acids long. Germline CDR1 WNHNN, CDR2 SYGVQD (reference sequence). The CDR3 region is CASSDRGLAGWDTQYF. The CDR3 DNA sequence: TGCGCCAGCAGTGACCGGGGACTAGCGGGTTGGGATACGCAGTATTTT.

The chain couples TRBV7-9 to TRBJ1-1; maybe TRBD1 (5 bases). Trimming removed 5 bases at V and 3 bases at J, with 19 bases between. CDR1 SEHNR and CDR2 FQNEAQ come from the germline V gene (reference sequence). This CDR3 comprises 16 residues. The CDR3 here is CASSPPQGGMYTEAFF. DNA of the CDR3: TGTGCCAGCAGCCCGCCGCAGGGAGGAATGTACACTGAAGCTTTCTTT.

This clonotype appeared many times. This chain connects TRBV12-3 or TRBV12-4 to TRBJ1-2; 9 bases map to TRBD1. CDR3 length: 14 residues. V gave up 6 bases and J gave up 2 bases; unmatched junction bases: 4. The CDR3 DNA reads as TGTGCCAGCAGCCTCGGACAGGGGAACTATGGCTACACCTTC. This sequence encodes CASSLGQGNYGYTF.

J is TRBJ1-1 and V is TRBV2; no reliable D call. V was trimmed by 4 bases and J by 1 base, leaving 13 bases between them. CDR1 is SNHLY, CDR2 FYNNEI, per germline. The CDR3 totals 15 residues. The CDR3 sequence: CASSGAGRGNTEAFF. In nucleotides, the CDR3 is TGTGCCAGCAGTGGAGCCGGGCGGGGGAACACTGAAGCTTTCTTT. The full variable domain, its missing parts supplied by reference TRBV2 and TRBJ1-1, is EPEVTQTPSHQVTQMGQEVILRCVPISNHLYFYWYRQILGQKVEFLVSFYNNEISEKSEIFDDQFSVERPDGSNFTLKIRSTKLEDSAMYFCASSGAGRGNTEAFFGQGTRLTVV.

This clonotype was observed a handful of times. V is TRBV19 and J is TRBJ1-1; D gene ambiguous. V shed 3 bases and J shed 7 bases, with 18 bases lying between them. The CDR3 has 15 residues. CDR1 is LNHDA and CDR2 is SQIVND in the germline V gene (reference sequence). The CDR3 reads CASSILYLLPGEAFF. For the CDR3, the DNA is TGTGCCAGTAGTATTTTATATCTTCTCCCCGGTGAAGCTTTCTTT.

This clonotype came up a few times. J is TRBJ2-7 and V is TRBV25-1, with 7 nucleotides matching TRBD1. With V trimmed by 5 bases and J by 0 bases, 7 bases remained unmatched. The CDR3 has 15 amino acids. Germline CDR1 and CDR2: MGHDK and SYGVNS. The CDR3 DNA follows: TGTGCCAGCAGTACAGGACAGGCAAGCTCCTACGAGCAGTACTTC. This sequence encodes CASSTGQASSYEQYF.

This clonotype was detected a few times. The chain uses TRBV19 and TRBJ1-4; TRBD1 matches at 7 bases. This CDR3 spans 15 amino acids. In germline, CDR1 is LNHDA, CDR2 SQIVND (reference sequence). V was clipped by 5 bases and J by 8 bases; unmatched bases: 11. CDR3 bases: TGTGCCAGTAGTTTTATGGGCAGGGGGAACGAAAAACTGTTTTTT. Its translation is CASSFMGRGNEKLFF. The full variable domain, with the rest looked up from reference TRBV19 and TRBJ1-4, is DGGITQSPKYLFRKEGQNVTLSCEQNLNHDAMYWYRQDPGQGLRLIYYSQIVNDFQKGDIAEGYSVSREKKESFPLTVTSAQKNPTAFYLCASSFMGRGNEKLFFGSGTQLSVL.

The chain links TRBV20-1 to TRBJ2-5, with a weak D call TRBD1 (6 bases). Trimming shortened V by 7 bases and J by 4 bases, and 13 bases separated the two germline ends. Per germline, CDR1 DFQATT and CDR2 SNEGSKA (reference sequence). CDR3 length: 12 residues. The chain's CDR3 is CSGNTGTETQYF. CDR3 in DNA: TGCAGTGGAAATACAGGGACAGAGACCCAGTACTTC.

A few counts support this clonotype. The chain has TRBV6-2 or TRBV6-3 and TRBJ1-2; D unresolved. The ends were cut back, 3 bases at V and 5 bases at J, with 7 bases in the middle. In germline, CDR1 is MNHEY, CDR2 SVGEGT. This CDR3 is built from 12 residues. The CDR3: CASSYGPYGYTF. The DNA of the CDR3 is TGTGCCAGCAGTTATGGGCCATATGGCTACACCTTC.

Ten or more counts support this clonotype. The rearrangement uses TRBV29-1 and TRBJ1-1, with D possibly TRBD1 on 6 matching bases. This CDR3 region has 12 residues. Germline assignment: CDR1 SQVTM and CDR2 ANQGSEA. Trimming pared 5 bases from V and 11 bases from J, leaving 18 bases between. The CDR3 bases are TGCAGCGTTATGACAGGAGGACGGGGGGCTTTCTTT. Residues: CSVMTGGRGAFF.